These T cell receptor beta chains were read from a single sample in a study of PD-L1 blockade in urothelial cancer. The repertoire was sequenced with immunoSEQ multiplex PCR; TCRdb's copy has only in-frame clones and lacks some. This table holds around 47,000 clones, around 80% found once. This specimen was PBMCs, taken around atezolizumab (anti-PD-L1) treatment. All receptors derive from a man aged 55 to 69 with urothelial cancer. Each CDR3 is given with its conserved first and last residue. A D gene is named only where the DNA matches it firmly. Clone size is given for some rows only: seen once, a few or many times, or a class if the clone is expanded.

v_gene: TRBV25-1
j_gene: TRBJ2-7
abundance: -
d_gene: TRBD1
CDR3nt: TGTGCCAGCAGTGAGTTATCCGGACAGGGGAGCGAGCAGTACTTC
CDR3aa: CASSELSGQGSEQYF

v_gene: TRBV11-3
j_gene: TRBJ2-3
abundance: -
d_gene: TRBD2
CDR3nt: TGTGCCAGCAGCTTAGACCGGGAGGGGAGTCGAGATACGCAGTATTTT
CDR3aa: CASSLDREGSRDTQYF

v_gene: TRBV28
j_gene: TRBJ2-7
abundance: -
d_gene: TRBD2
CDR3nt: TGTGCCAGCAGCTCGACTACTAGCGGGAGGGGTGTCTACGAGCAGTACTTC
CDR3aa: CASSSTTSGRGVYEQYF

v_gene: TRBV7-6
j_gene: TRBJ2-1
abundance: -
d_gene: -
CDR3nt: TGTGCCAGCAGCTTAGTGGGAGAGGTCAACAATGAGCAGTTCTTC
CDR3aa: CASSLVGEVNNEQFF

v_gene: TRBV7-2
j_gene: TRBJ2-7
abundance: once
d_gene: TRBD2
CDR3nt: TGTGCCAGCAGCTTAGGTAGGACTAGCGGGAGGTCCTACGAGCAGTACTTC
CDR3aa: CASSLGRTSGRSYEQYF

v_gene: TRBV19
j_gene: TRBJ1-5
abundance: -
d_gene: -
CDR3nt: TGTGCCAGTAGTGGGGGAGGGGGAATGGGTCAGCCCCAGCATTTT
CDR3aa: CASSGGGGMGQPQHF

v_gene: TRBV2
j_gene: TRBJ2-3
abundance: -
d_gene: -
CDR3nt: TGTGCCAGCAGCCAGAAGCAGTATTTT
CDR3aa: CASSQKQYF

v_gene: TRBV5-6
j_gene: TRBJ2-3
abundance: -
d_gene: -
CDR3nt: TGTGCCAGCAGCTTGGCCCAGGGGTCAGATACGCAGTATTTT
CDR3aa: CASSLAQGSDTQYF

v_gene: TRBV29-1
j_gene: TRBJ1-2
abundance: -
d_gene: -
CDR3nt: TGCAGCGTTGGGGTAGACTCGACCGAGTATGGCTACACCTTC
CDR3aa: CSVGVDSTEYGYTF

v_gene: TRBV28
j_gene: TRBJ1-5
abundance: -
d_gene: TRBD1
CDR3nt: TGTGCCAGCAGTTGGGGGACAGGTAGCAATCAGCCCCAGCATTTT
CDR3aa: CASSWGTGSNQPQHF

v_gene: TRBV13
j_gene: TRBJ2-2
abundance: once
d_gene: -
CDR3nt: TGTGCCAGCAGCTTAGGCCTAAGGAGGGATGGTCGAACCCATACCGGGGAGCTGTTTTTT
CDR3aa: CASSLGLRRDGRTHTGELFF

v_gene: TRBV5-1
j_gene: TRBJ1-1
abundance: -
d_gene: -
CDR3nt: TGCGCCAGCAGCCCCGGGGAGGTGGTGAACACTGAAGCTTTCTTT
CDR3aa: CASSPGEVVNTEAFF

v_gene: TRBV5-1
j_gene: TRBJ1-6
abundance: -
d_gene: -
CDR3nt: TGCGCCAGCAGCCTGGAGCTGATCTCCTATAATTCACCCCTCCACTTT
CDR3aa: CASSLELISYNSPLHF

v_gene: TRBV29-1
j_gene: TRBJ2-7
abundance: -
d_gene: TRBD1
CDR3nt: TGCAGCGTACGCGACAGACAGGGGGCCCTTAGCTACGAGCAGTACTTC
CDR3aa: CSVRDRQGALSYEQYF

v_gene: TRBV12-5
j_gene: TRBJ2-1
abundance: -
d_gene: -
CDR3nt: TGTGCTAGTGGTTTGCGCGCGGGATCCGCCTACAATGAGCAGTTCTTC
CDR3aa: CASGLRAGSAYNEQFF

v_gene: TRBV29-1
j_gene: TRBJ2-1
abundance: -
d_gene: -
CDR3nt: TGCAGCGTCCACTCCTACAATGAGCAGTTCTTC
CDR3aa: CSVHSYNEQFF